This is a list of T cell receptor beta chains from one sample in a study of T cells in Graves' hyperthyroidism and ophthalmopathy. TCRdb processed the multiplex PCR reads anew with MiXCR; each CDR3 protein has one entry. The table lists hundreds of thousands of distinct CDR3 sequences, roughly 15% of them singletons, with 3.5% to 4.5% in the top ten. Sample: blood. The receptor source for this set is a woman in her forties with Graves' ophthalmopathy. Both conserved end residues are part of each CDR3. A D gene is named only where the DNA matches it firmly. Part of the rows lack a size; the others show once, few, many or a class for expanded clones.

v_call: TRBV30; d_call: NA; j_call: TRBJ1-1; clone_size: NA; cdr3_aa: CAWSFGQTGTRDTEAFF; cdr3_nt: TGTGCCTGGAGTTTCGGCCAAACAGGGACTCGGGACACTGAGGCTTTCTTT
v_call: TRBV6-5; d_call: NA; j_call: TRBJ1-1; clone_size: many; cdr3_aa: CASKGTFTEAFF; cdr3_nt: TGTGCCAGCAAGGGGACATTCACTGAAGCTTTCTTT
v_call: TRBV28; d_call: TRBD1; j_call: TRBJ1-1; clone_size: many; cdr3_aa: CASRLQGLKTEAFF; cdr3_nt: TGTGCCAGCAGACTACAGGGGTTGAAAACTGAAGCTTTCTTT
v_call: TRBV11-2; d_call: NA; j_call: TRBJ2-6; clone_size: NA; cdr3_aa: CASSYKTGESSGANVLTF; cdr3_nt: TGTGCCAGCAGCTACAAGACAGGCGAAAGCTCTGGGGCCAACGTCCTGACTTTC
v_call: TRBV28; d_call: NA; j_call: TRBJ2-7; clone_size: many; cdr3_aa: CASSLLERTTYEQYF; cdr3_nt: TGTGCCAGCAGTCTCCTAGAGCGAACTACCTACGAGCAGTACTTC
v_call: TRBV6-2/TRBV6-3; d_call: TRBD1; j_call: TRBJ2-7; clone_size: many; cdr3_aa: CATSDRAFYEQYF; cdr3_nt: TGTGCCACCTCGGACAGGGCCTTCTACGAGCAGTACTTC
v_call: TRBV10-3; d_call: NA; j_call: TRBJ2-7; clone_size: many; cdr3_aa: CAIADPLRSYEQYF; cdr3_nt: TGTGCCATCGCGGACCCCCTAAGGTCCTACGAGCAGTACTTC
v_call: TRBV19; d_call: NA; j_call: TRBJ2-1; clone_size: many; cdr3_aa: CASSMKRLNEQFF; cdr3_nt: TGTGCCAGTAGTATGAAAAGACTCAATGAGCAGTTCTTC
v_call: TRBV28; d_call: NA; j_call: TRBJ2-5; clone_size: many; cdr3_aa: CASSLPTGGEETQYF; cdr3_nt: TGTGCCAGCAGTTTACCGACGGGGGGCGAAGAGACCCAGTACTTC
v_call: TRBV4-1; d_call: NA; j_call: TRBJ1-1; clone_size: NA; cdr3_aa: CASSQGMESTEAFF; cdr3_nt: TGCGCCAGCAGCCAAGGGATGGAATCCACTGAAGCTTTCTTT
v_call: TRBV19; d_call: TRBD1; j_call: TRBJ1-5; clone_size: NA; cdr3_aa: CASSMGTGANQPQHF; cdr3_nt: TGTGCCAGTAGTATGGGGACAGGGGCAAATCAGCCCCAGCATTTT
v_call: TRBV6-5; d_call: NA; j_call: TRBJ2-5; clone_size: many; cdr3_aa: CASSYGPGVPETQYF; cdr3_nt: TGTGCCAGCAGTTACGGACCGGGGGTACCGGAGACCCAGTACTTC
v_call: TRBV12-3/TRBV12-4; d_call: TRBD1; j_call: TRBJ2-5; clone_size: NA; cdr3_aa: CASTPGQGDETQYF; cdr3_nt: TGTGCCAGCACCCCCGGTCAGGGGGACGAGACCCAGTACTTC
v_call: TRBV11-3; d_call: NA; j_call: TRBJ2-2; clone_size: NA; cdr3_aa: CASSPLVMSGELFF; cdr3_nt: TGTGCCAGCAGCCCACTAGTGATGTCGGGGGAGCTGTTTTTT
v_call: TRBV29-1; d_call: TRBD1; j_call: TRBJ2-2; clone_size: NA; cdr3_aa: CSAQTGWPGELFF; cdr3_nt: TGCAGCGCCCAGACAGGGTGGCCCGGGGAGCTGTTTTTT
v_call: TRBV28; d_call: NA; j_call: TRBJ1-1; clone_size: many; cdr3_aa: CASIQSLASQGYTEAFF; cdr3_nt: TGTGCCAGCATCCAATCACTGGCAAGTCAGGGGTACACTGAAGCTTTCTTT
v_call: TRBV6-5; d_call: TRBD1; j_call: TRBJ1-2; clone_size: many; cdr3_aa: CASSSTGGVRADYGYTF; cdr3_nt: TGTGCCAGCAGTTCGACAGGGGGCGTACGAGCGGACTATGGCTACACCTTC
v_call: TRBV10-3; d_call: NA; j_call: TRBJ1-2; clone_size: NA; cdr3_aa: CAIRGGPKDYGYTF; cdr3_nt: TGTGCCATCAGGGGAGGACCTAAGGACTATGGCTACACCTTC
v_call: TRBV24-1; d_call: NA; j_call: TRBJ2-5; clone_size: many; cdr3_aa: CATSEGGETQYF; cdr3_nt: TGTGCCACCAGTGAAGGGGGAGAGACCCAGTACTTC
v_call: TRBV6-5; d_call: NA; j_call: TRBJ1-1; clone_size: NA; cdr3_aa: CASSYDKNNRVTFF; cdr3_nt: TGTGCCAGCAGTTACGATAAAAATAATAGGGTAACTTTCTTT
v_call: TRBV6-1; d_call: TRBD2; j_call: TRBJ2-1; clone_size: NA; cdr3_aa: CASTTASGSYNEQFF; cdr3_nt: TGTGCCAGCACCACCGCTAGCGGCTCCTACAATGAGCAGTTCTTC
v_call: TRBV6-1; d_call: NA; j_call: TRBJ1-1; clone_size: many; cdr3_aa: CASRMVLNTEAFF; cdr3_nt: TGTGCCAGTAGGATGGTTCTGAACACTGAAGCTTTCTTT
v_call: TRBV6-1; d_call: TRBD2; j_call: TRBJ2-2; clone_size: many; cdr3_aa: CASSPPSSGLTGELFF; cdr3_nt: TGTGCCAGCAGCCCCCCCTCTAGCGGGCTCACCGGGGAGCTGTTTTTT
v_call: TRBV27; d_call: NA; j_call: TRBJ1-1; clone_size: many; cdr3_aa: CACRLGLGTEAFF; cdr3_nt: TGTGCCTGCCGGCTTGGGTTGGGTACTGAAGCTTTCTTT
v_call: TRBV30; d_call: TRBD2; j_call: TRBJ2-5; clone_size: many; cdr3_aa: CAWRKREWGETQYF; cdr3_nt: TGTGCCTGGAGAAAGCGGGAGTGGGGGGAGACCCAGTACTTC
v_call: TRBV6-1; d_call: TRBD2; j_call: TRBJ2-4; clone_size: NA; cdr3_aa: CASSPGEGLAKNIQYF; cdr3_nt: TGTGCCAGCAGTCCTGGGGAGGGACTAGCCAAAAACATTCAGTACTTC
v_call: TRBV20-1; d_call: NA; j_call: TRBJ2-7; clone_size: NA; cdr3_aa: CSASSTGIYYEQYF; cdr3_nt: TGCAGTGCTAGCTCCACGGGGATTTACTACGAGCAGTACTTC
v_call: TRBV30; d_call: NA; j_call: TRBJ2-2; clone_size: NA; cdr3_aa: CAWSRSGGANTGELFF; cdr3_nt: TGTGCCTGGAGTAGGAGTGGCGGGGCGAACACCGGGGAGCTGTTTTTT